The rows below give T cell receptor beta chains drawn from one sample of a study of control samples from healthy donors and cancer patients. Profiling relied on immunoSEQ multiplex PCR, and the TCRdb table lists in-frame clones only, not all of them. The sample yields about 51,000 clones, about 90% seen once. Material: PBMCs. The receptors derive from a man over 45 with head and neck cancer. The CDR3 runs from the conserved cysteine through the conserved F or W. Each record gives: J gene, clone size, V gene, D gene, CDR3 protein, CDR3 DNA. The D gene is left open where the match is weak. The size of a clone is reported for some rows only, either as once, few or many, or as a class for expanded clones.

>TRBJ2-3|NA|TRBV7-3|NA
CASSGGTGTRNTQYF
TGTGCCAGCAGCGGAGGGACAGGGACTAGGAATACGCAGTATTTT
>TRBJ2-1|NA|TRBV10-1|TRBD2
CASSLRGGRAGDEQFF
TGCGCCAGCAGCCTGAGGGGCGGGAGGGCCGGCGATGAGCAGTTCTTC
>TRBJ2-5|NA|TRBV7-9|NA
CASSLYRDTTYQETQYF
TGTGCCAGCAGCTTATATAGGGACACTACTTACCAAGAGACCCAGTACTTC
>TRBJ2-1|NA|TRBV6-5|TRBD1
CASNSGTGGKNEQFF
TGTGCCAGCAATAGCGGGACAGGGGGCAAGAATGAGCAGTTCTTC
>TRBJ1-4|NA|TRBV18|NA
CASSPTGAPGTNEKLFF
TGTGCCAGCTCACCGACGGGGGCCCCAGGAACTAATGAAAAACTGTTTTTT
>TRBJ2-7|NA|TRBV23-1|NA
CASRAGRSYEQYF
TGCGCCAGCAGAGCAGGGAGGTCCTACGAGCAGTACTTC
>TRBJ1-2|NA|TRBV19|TRBD1
CASSTGTGGSYGYTF
TGTGCCAGTAGTACTGGGACAGGGGGCAGCTATGGCTACACCTTC
>TRBJ2-5|NA|TRBV6-6|TRBD2
CASSYRAGVSQETQYF
TGTGCCAGCAGTTACAGGGCGGGGGTAAGCCAAGAGACCCAGTACTTC
>TRBJ2-1|NA|TRBV5-4|NA
CASSPRGPRSSYNEQFF
TGTGCCAGCAGCCCTAGAGGACCCCGGAGCTCCTACAATGAGCAGTTCTTC
>TRBJ2-3|NA|TRBV9|TRBD1
CASSVVLTGDTDTQYF
TGTGCCAGCAGCGTAGTCCTGACAGGGGATACCGATACGCAGTATTTT
>TRBJ2-3|NA|TRBV13|NA
CASSRDVVDTQYF
TGTGCCAGCAGCAGGGACGTAGTTGATACGCAGTATTTT
>TRBJ2-3|NA|TRBV9|NA
CASSQRAGEGTDTQYF
TGTGCCAGCAGCCAAAGGGCAGGTGAAGGCACAGATACGCAGTATTTT
>TRBJ2-2|NA|TRBV11-2|TRBD1
CASRLGQGPAGELFF
TGTGCCAGCAGGTTAGGACAGGGCCCCGCCGGGGAGCTGTTTTTT
>TRBJ2-5|NA|TRBV29-1|NA
CSVELQETQYF
TGCAGCGTTGAGTTACAAGAGACCCAGTACTTC
>TRBJ2-1|NA|TRBV2|NA
CASSSGLYNEQFF
TGTGCCAGCAGTTCGGGACTCTACAATGAGCAGTTCTTC
>TRBJ1-1|NA|TRBV11-1|NA
CASSLELNTEAFF
TGTGCCAGCAGCTTAGAGTTGAACACTGAAGCTTTCTTT
>TRBJ2-5|NA|TRBV6-5|TRBD2
CASSEGLAEKETQYF
TGTGCCAGCTCAGAGGGACTAGCTGAGAAAGAGACCCAGTACTTC
>TRBJ1-1|NA|TRBV4-1|NA
CASSQVYNTEAFF
TGCGCCAGCAGCCAAGTTTATAACACTGAAGCTTTCTTT
>TRBJ1-3|NA|TRBV9|NA
CASSVVVGGAAGNTIYF
TGTGCCAGCAGCGTAGTCGTTGGGGGGGCAGCAGGAAACACCATATATTTT
>TRBJ1-5|NA|TRBV19|NA
CASSIGQQPQHF
TGTGCCAGTAGTATTGGACAACAGCCCCAGCATTTT
>TRBJ2-3|NA|TRBV27|TRBD2
CASRGLAEDTQYF
TGTGCCAGCAGAGGACTAGCGGAGGATACGCAGTATTTT
>TRBJ2-1|NA|TRBV7-9|NA
CASSSRRGGRTYNEQFF
TGTGCCAGCAGCTCTCGTCGAGGGGGAAGGACCTACAATGAGCAGTTCTTC
>TRBJ2-7|NA|TRBV27|NA
CASSLRRGTYEQYF
TGTGCCAGCAGTCTGCGGCGGGGAACCTACGAGCAGTACTTC
>TRBJ2-7|once|TRBV6-5|TRBD1
CASSLDRDHEQYF
TGTGCCAGCAGTTTGGACAGGGACCACGAGCAGTACTTC
>TRBJ2-2|NA|TRBV6-2/TRBV6-3|TRBD1
CASSYPGGTGELFF
TGTGCCAGCAGTTACCCAGGGGGCACCGGGGAGCTGTTTTTT
>TRBJ2-1|NA|TRBV5-1|NA
CASSRESRVDEQFF
TGCGCCAGCAGCAGGGAGAGCCGTGTCGATGAGCAGTTCTTC
>TRBJ1-1|NA|TRBV19|NA
CASSTSGTGSTEAFF
TGTGCCAGTAGTACTTCCGGGACCGGCTCGACTGAAGCTTTCTTT
>TRBJ1-6|NA|TRBV28|TRBD1
CASSLMTGGNSPLHF
TGTGCCAGCAGTTTGATGACAGGGGGTAATTCACCCCTCCACTTT
>TRBJ1-4|NA|TRBV6-5|TRBD1
CASSYSGTGSEKLFF
TGTGCCAGCAGTTACTCCGGGACAGGGAGTGAAAAACTGTTTTTT
>TRBJ2-7|NA|TRBV5-4|NA
CASSQGSRTLFYEQYF
TGTGCCAGCAGCCAGGGGTCGAGAACGCTTTTCTACGAGCAGTACTTC
>TRBJ2-5|NA|TRBV6-5|NA
CASSYSASGDQYF
TGTGCCAGCAGTTACTCGGCCTCAGGGGACCAGTACTTC
>TRBJ2-3|NA|TRBV15|TRBD2
CATSSSTTSGGFTDTQYF
TGTGCCACCAGCAGCTCGACCACTAGCGGGGGTTTCACAGATACGCAGTATTTT
>TRBJ1-5|NA|TRBV29-1|NA
CSVKGEDQPQHF
TGCAGCGTAAAAGGGGAAGATCAGCCCCAGCATTTT
>TRBJ1-4|NA|TRBV14|NA
CASSQFMSADEKLFF
TGTGCCAGCAGCCAATTCATGTCAGCAGATGAAAAACTGTTTTTT
>TRBJ1-4|NA|TRBV5-6|TRBD1
CASSSWGTGDEKLFF
TGTGCCAGCAGCTCCTGGGGGACAGGGGATGAAAAACTGTTTTTT